The 19 T cell receptor beta chains below were found in one sample sequenced in a study of cytomegalovirus exposure and HLA in healthy donors. Profiling relied on immunoSEQ multiplex PCR, and the TCRdb table lists in-frame clones only, not all of them. This sample yields roughly 260,000 clones, of which around nine tenths are seen a single time; approximately 2.5% belongs to the top ten. Sequencing was done on a sample of PBMCs. The origin of the receptors is a man aged 18 to 35 in good health and CMV-seronegative.

The chain uses TRBV25-1 and TRBJ2-5; D not certain. The germline gives CDR1 MGHDK, CDR2 SYGVNS. This CDR3 comprises 14 residues. V dropped 3 bases and J dropped 4 bases, with 12 bases sitting between them. In DNA, the CDR3 is TGTGCCAGCAGTGAGGCAGACTCGGGAGAGACCCAGTACTTC. Amino acid sequence: CASSEADSGETQYF.

The chain is built from TRBV30 and TRBJ1-1; TRBD1 might be the D (6 bases). Trimming pared 5 bases from V and 4 bases from J, leaving 11 bases between. This CDR3 contains 12 residues. CDR1 and CDR2 from the germline V gene are GTSNPN and SVGIG (reference sequence). CDR3 residues: CAWETGITEAFF. The CDR3 DNA follows: TGTGCCTGGGAAACAGGGATCACTGAAGCTTTCTTT.

This sequence joins TRBV28 and TRBJ2-6, with D possibly TRBD1 on 7 matching bases. The germline V gene encodes CDR1 MDHEN and CDR2 SYDVKM. Trimming cost V 6 bases and J 1 base, with 13 bases left between them. The CDR3 extends over 16 amino acids. CDR3 protein: CASRPGGRSGANVLTF. For the CDR3, the DNA is TGTGCCAGCAGGCCAGGGGGGAGGTCTGGGGCCAACGTCCTGACTTTC.

This chain connects TRBV2 to TRBJ2-7, with 7 bases that match TRBD2. Germline CDR1 and CDR2: SNHLY and FYNNEI. The CDR3 length is 15 residues. V was pared by 4 bases and J by 3 bases, with 9 bases of the junction left unmatched. The CDR3 region is CASSVGPSGNYEQYF. As DNA, the CDR3 is TGTGCCAGCAGTGTCGGGCCTAGCGGAAACTACGAGCAGTACTTC.

J is TRBJ2-1 and V is TRBV7-2; maybe TRBD2 (6 bases). The V gene's germline CDR1 is SGHTA and CDR2 FQGNSA. The CDR3 runs to 15 residues. With 4 bases removed from V and 0 bases from J, the gap between germline ends came to 10 bases. The CDR3 reads CASSWDLSSYNEQFF. In DNA form, the CDR3 reads TGTGCCAGCAGCTGGGACTTAAGCTCCTACAATGAGCAGTTCTTC. The whole variable domain, filled in from reference TRBV7-2 and TRBJ2-1, reads GAGVSQSPSNKVTEKGKDVELRCDPISGHTALYWYRQSLGQGLEFLIYFQGNSAPDKSGLPSDRFSAERTGGSVSTLTIQRTQQEDSAVYLCASSWDLSSYNEQFFGPGTRLTVL.

V and J are TRBV4-1 and TRBJ1-2, with 7 bases matching TRBD1. The V segment lost 2 bases and the J segment 2 bases; nucleotides outside the gene matches: 5. The length of the CDR3 is 15 residues. The germline CDR1 and CDR2 sequences are MGHRA and YSYEKL. The CDR3 bases are TGCGCCAGCAGCCAACTGGACAGGCAGAACTATGGCTACACCTTC. Its protein is CASSQLDRQNYGYTF.

The V gene is TRBV5-6, the J gene TRBJ2-5; D is possibly TRBD2 (5 bases). Germline assignment: CDR1 SGHDT and CDR2 YYEEEE. There are 13 residues in the CDR3. V lost 1 base and J lost 5, with 9 bases in between. The DNA of the CDR3 is TGTGCCAGCAGCTTGCTAGGCGGGGAGACCCAGTACTTC. Its protein product is CASSLLGGETQYF.

The gene calls are TRBV28 and TRBJ2-2; 7 bases line up with TRBD2. The V gene's germline CDR1 is MDHEN and CDR2 SYDVKM. The CDR3 extends over 14 amino acids. The J segment lost 7 bases and the V segment lost 3 bases, leaving 5 bases of the junction unmatched. The CDR3 region has the DNA TGTGCCAGCAGTTTGGGAGGGGCGAGCGGGGAGCTGTTTTTT. Translation gives CASSLGGASGELFF.

V and J are TRBV28 and TRBJ2-5; 8 nucleotides line up with TRBD2. The junction had 5 bases not matched to a gene; V was cut back by 2 bases and J by 3 bases. Looked up from germline, CDR1 is MDHEN and CDR2 is SYDVKM. CDR3 length equals 15 residues. CDR3 DNA: TGTGCCAGCAGTTTACGGGGGGGAAGAGAAGAGACCCAGTACTTC. Protein sequence: CASSLRGGREETQYF.

The rearrangement uses TRBV28 and TRBJ2-7; D remains unclear. The CDR3 spans 13 residues. V was cut by 6 bases and J by 0 bases, with 9 bases left in between. CDR1 and CDR2 (germline): MDHEN, SYDVKM. This CDR3 is CASSKTLSYEQYF. The CDR3 region has the DNA TGTGCCAGCAGCAAGACACTCTCCTACGAGCAGTACTTC.

This chain connects TRBV9 to TRBJ2-7, with D perhaps TRBD2 (6 bases). V lost 5 bases, J lost 5 bases, and 20 bases lay in between. Germline CDR1 reads SGDLS; CDR2 reads YYNGEE. This CDR3 region has 15 residues. In DNA, the CDR3 is TGTGCCAGCAGTCGGTCGGGGGATAGCTTCCACGAGCAGTACTTC. Amino acid sequence: CASSRSGDSFHEQYF.

This clone was seen only a few times. The chain combines TRBV5-4 with TRBJ1-2, with 7 bases lining up with TRBD1. The germline V gene encodes CDR1 SGHNT and CDR2 YYREEE (reference sequence). The CDR3 is 15 residues long. With V trimmed by 4 bases and J by 4 bases, 10 bases remained unmatched. CDR3 sequence: CASSRNRGEGYGYTF. CDR3 in DNA: TGTGCCAGCAGCCGGAACAGGGGCGAGGGCTATGGCTACACCTTC.

In this sample, this clone turned up once. J is TRBJ2-2 and V is TRBV27; D might be TRBD1 (5 bases). The CDR3 has 14 residues. Trimming took 3 bases from V and 6 from J, leaving 11 bases between them. Germline CDR1 reads MNHEY; CDR2 reads SMNVEV (reference sequence). Here the CDR3 reads CASSFPGKAGELFF. CDR3 in DNA: TGTGCCAGCAGTTTTCCAGGGAAGGCCGGGGAGCTGTTTTTT.

Here the CDR3 DNA reads TGCGCCAGCAGTCCAGACACCCAAGAGACCCAGTACTTC. It is translated as CASSPDTQETQYF. V usage is TRBV10-1 and J usage is TRBJ2-5, with D unclear. The CDR3 is 13 residues long. Germline V gives CDR1 WNHNN, CDR2 SYGVQD (reference sequence). V shed 5 bases and J shed 1 base, with 8 bases lying between them.

The rearrangement joins TRBV6-1 to TRBJ2-7; tentatively, D is TRBD2 (5 bases). The CDR3 length is 13 residues. Germline CDR1 reads MNHNS; CDR2 reads SASEGT. Trimming stripped 5 bases from V and 0 bases from J, with 8 bases between. In DNA form, the CDR3 reads TGTGCCAGCAGTATAGGGAGCTCCTACGAGCAGTACTTC. It is translated as CASSIGSSYEQYF.

This clone appeared a few times. This sequence joins TRBV7-9 and TRBJ2-7; possibly TRBD2 for D (6 bases). The CDR3 sequence is 15 residues long. Per the germline V gene, CDR1 is SEHNR and CDR2 is FQNEAQ (reference sequence). V lost 5 bases, J lost 2 bases, and 16 bases lay in between. The CDR3 nucleotides are TGTGCCAGCAGCCCGGACACCGGGAGCCCCTACGAGCAGTACTTC. This sequence encodes CASSPDTGSPYEQYF.

The chain uses TRBV6-6 and TRBJ1-1; D might be TRBD1 (5 bases). The CDR3 runs to 13 residues. Germline V gives CDR1 MNHNY, CDR2 SVGAGI (reference sequence). Trimming shortened V by 3 bases and J by 5 bases, and 10 bases separated the two germline ends. CDR3 region: CASSYVGPTEAFF. As DNA, the CDR3 is TGTGCCAGCAGTTATGTGGGGCCGACTGAAGCTTTCTTT.

This clone has only one observation. V and J are TRBV7-9 and TRBJ1-5; D perhaps matches TRBD1 (6 bases). Germline V gives CDR1 SEHNR, CDR2 FQNEAQ (reference sequence). Trimming took 1 base from V and 2 from J, leaving 12 bases between them. The CDR3 covers 16 residues. In DNA, the CDR3 is TGTGCCAGCAGCTTAGGAAGGGCAGGGGGCAATCAGCCCCAGCATTTT. Translated, it gives CASSLGRAGGNQPQHF.

The chain joins TRBV28 to TRBJ1-2; 8 nucleotides match TRBD1. V shed 1 base, J shed 8 bases, and the junction held 6 bases outside the gene matches. The germline CDR1 and CDR2 sequences are MDHEN and SYDVKM. CDR3 length equals 14 residues. The CDR3 protein is CASSLSRTGLGYTF. CDR3 nucleotides: TGTGCCAGCAGTTTATCCCGGACAGGGTTAGGCTACACCTTC.